The 18 T cell receptor beta chains presented below share a single source sample, sequenced in a study of long-term antiretroviral therapy in people with HIV. They ran version v3.0 of the immunoSEQ assay at survey level. Method: immunoSEQ multiplex PCR; TCRdb's copy keeps in-frame clones and lacks some. The data hold about 25,000 clones, with about 88% observed a single time. The source material was unsorted PBMCs, sampled 1.9 years after starting antiretroviral therapy. The receptors shown here come from a woman in her 30s with HIV.

The chain uses TRBV11-2 and TRBJ2-1, with 11 bases matching TRBD2. The CDR3 runs 14 residues. CDR1 is SGHAT and CDR2 is FQNNGV in the germline V gene. With V trimmed by 5 bases and J by 6 bases, 3 bases remained unmatched. The CDR3 DNA is TGTGCCAGCAGCGAAGGGACTAGCGGCAATGAGCAGTTCTTC. Translation gives CASSEGTSGNEQFF.

The rearrangement uses TRBV21-1 and TRBJ2-2. TRBV21-1 represents a pseudogene. The CDR3 loop spans 17 amino acids. This CDR3 is CASSIRVTSPYPGELFF. The DNA of the CDR3 is TGTGCCAGCAGCATCAGGGTTACTAGTCCCTACCCCGGGGAGCTGTTTTTT.

This clone appeared a few times. The chain employs TRBV5-1 and TRBJ1-2; possibly TRBD1 for D (6 bases). The CDR3 is 14 residues long. The ends were cut back, 4 bases at V and 4 bases at J, with 14 bases in the middle. Germline V gene lookup returns CDR1 SGHRS and CDR2 YFSETQ. The CDR3 DNA reads TGCGCCAGCAGCCAAGTGGGGACAACCTATGGCTACACCTTC. Translation: CASSQVGTTYGYTF.

The chain carries TRBV7-3 and TRBJ2-5; 8 bases map to TRBD2. The V gene's germline CDR1 is SGHTA and CDR2 FQGTGA. The V and J ends lost 5 bases and 5 bases, in that order; junction bases with no gene match: 7. This CDR3 has 14 residues. CDR3 DNA: TGTGCCAGCAGCCCCGGGGGGGGCGGGGAGACCCAGTACTTC. Translating gives CASSPGGGGETQYF.

The chain employs TRBV27 and TRBJ1-2, with 10 bases that match TRBD1. The CDR3 spans 15 residues. The ends lost 5 bases at V and 4 bases at J; junction bases unmatched: 7. Germline V lookup: CDR1 MNHEY, CDR2 SMNVEV (reference sequence). Here the CDR3 DNA reads TGTGCCAGCAGTCCGGGGACAGGGGCCTTCTATGGCTACACCTTC. Protein: CASSPGTGAFYGYTF.

V gene TRBV9 combines with J gene TRBJ1-2; perhaps TRBD1 as D (5 bases). Between the trimmed V and J ends, which lost 0 bases and 3 bases, there was a span of 9 bases. CDR1 and CDR2 from the germline V gene are SGDLS and YYNGEE. The CDR3 extends over 14 amino acids. The CDR3 sequence: CASSVAGEYYGYTF. The DNA for the CDR3 is TGTGCCAGCAGCGTAGCGGGGGAATACTATGGCTACACCTTC.

The V gene is TRBV7-8, the J gene TRBJ1-1; no firm D call. Trimming took 4 bases from V and 7 from J, leaving 7 bases between them. This CDR3 has 11 amino acids. Looked up from germline, CDR1 is SGHVS and CDR2 is FQNEAQ. Here the CDR3 DNA reads TGTGCCAGCAGCTCGATAGGTGAAGCTTTCTTT. Translated: CASSSIGEAFF.

The V and J genes are TRBV5-6 and TRBJ2-7; D not resolved. V was clipped by 4 bases and J by 0 bases, with 2 bases between them. This CDR3 is built from 11 residues. Per the germline V gene, CDR1 is SGHDT and CDR2 is YYEEEE. The CDR3 coding sequence is TGTGCCAGCAGCGTCTCCTACGAGCAGTACTTC. It specifies CASSVSYEQYF.

This clone appeared a single time. The V gene is TRBV27, the J gene TRBJ1-6; D might be TRBD1 (5 bases). Germline V lookup: CDR1 MNHEY, CDR2 SMNVEV (reference sequence). V was cut by 6 bases and J by 0 bases, with 12 bases left in between. The CDR3 runs to 16 residues. The CDR3 loop is CASRRDRNSYNSPLHF. CDR3 sequence (DNA): TGTGCCAGCAGGAGGGACCGAAACTCCTATAATTCACCCCTCCACTTT.

This chain uses TRBV14 with TRBJ1-1; the D gene is possibly TRBD1 (5 bases). The CDR3 totals 15 residues. Germline CDR1 SGHDN, CDR2 FVKESK. The V gene lost 0 bases and the J gene lost 5 bases, with 13 bases spanning the gap. CDR3 sequence reads: CASSQDLSGWTEAFF. For the CDR3, the DNA is TGTGCCAGCAGCCAAGATCTTTCAGGGTGGACTGAAGCTTTCTTT.

The chain is built from TRBV5-1 and TRBJ2-2; a possible D gene is TRBD2 (6 bases). Germline V lookup: CDR1 SGHRS, CDR2 YFSETQ. This CDR3 has 18 residues. The V end was cut by 5 bases, the J end by 0 bases, with 20 bases between. DNA of the CDR3: TGCGCCAGCAGTTTCCAGACCAGACGGGGGTCGAACACCGGGGAGCTGTTTTTT. Translating it yields CASSFQTRRGSNTGELFF.

This clone occurred once. This rearrangement joins TRBV19 to TRBJ1-5; the D is unclear. Germline CDR1 and CDR2: LNHDA and SQIVND (reference sequence). V lost 6 bases and J 6 bases, leaving 18 bases between the germline ends. The CDR3 has 15 amino acids. In nucleotides, the CDR3 is TGTGCCAGTAGCCCGGGCCACTCCTCGCCTCAGCCCCAGCATTTT. It is translated as CASSPGHSSPQPQHF.

The genes are TRBV11-2 and TRBJ2-1; 9 bases match TRBD2. The CDR3 runs to 15 residues. V was clipped by 2 bases and J by 5 bases; unmatched bases: 4. The germline V gene has CDR1 SGHAT and CDR2 FQNNGV. The CDR3 protein is CASSLNRGGDNEQFF. In DNA, the CDR3 is TGTGCCAGCAGCTTAAACCGCGGGGGGGACAATGAGCAGTTCTTC. Combining the CDR3 with reference TRBV11-2 and TRBJ2-1 gives the whole variable domain EAGVAQSPRYKIIEKRQSVAFWCNPISGHATLYWYQQILGQGPKLLIQFQNNGVVDDSQLPKDRFSAERLKGVDSTLKIQPAKLEDSAVYLCASSLNRGGDNEQFFGPGTRLTVL.

This chain joins TRBV5-1 and TRBJ1-1, with no clear D. In germline, CDR1 is SGHRS, CDR2 YFSETQ. This CDR3 region has 13 residues. V lost 4 bases and J 2 bases, leaving 9 bases between the germline ends. The CDR3: CASSAAPNTEAFF. The DNA of the CDR3 is TGCGCCAGCAGCGCCGCACCTAACACTGAAGCTTTCTTT.

V gene TRBV27 combines with J gene TRBJ2-1, with D perhaps matching TRBD1 (6 bases). From germline, CDR1 is MNHEY and CDR2 SMNVEV (reference sequence). The CDR3 runs to 17 residues. V was shortened by 4 bases and J by 2 bases, with 18 bases between the two germline ends. The CDR3 reads CASSYLQTGKTYNEQFF. The CDR3, as DNA: TGTGCCAGCAGTTACCTCCAGACAGGCAAAACCTACAATGAGCAGTTCTTC.

Sample share makes this clone medium-sized (0.01 to 0.1%). The V and J genes are TRBV6-1 and TRBJ2-2; no definite D call. This CDR3 region has 15 residues. V dropped 6 bases and J dropped 1 base, with 12 bases sitting between them. Germline-derived CDR1 and CDR2 are MNHNS and SASEGT. The CDR3 nucleotides read TGTGCCAGCAGAAAGGACGGAAGGAACACCGGGGAGCTGTTTTTT. It codes for CASRKDGRNTGELFF.

The V and J genes are TRBV7-9 and TRBJ1-1, with D maybe TRBD1 (6 bases). The V gene's germline CDR1 is SEHNR and CDR2 FQNEAQ (reference sequence). The V end was cut by 5 bases, the J end by 0 bases, with 10 bases between. The CDR3 totals 14 residues. In DNA, the CDR3 is TGTGCCAGCAGCCCGGGGGCCATGAACACTGAAGCTTTCTTT. Translation: CASSPGAMNTEAFF.

The table lists this clone with a few counts. The chain carries TRBV2 and TRBJ2-1; TRBD2 agrees at 7 bases. This CDR3 contains 15 residues. The germline gives CDR1 SNHLY, CDR2 FYNNEI. With 0 bases clipped from V and 4 bases from J, the junction kept 3 bases outside the gene matches. The CDR3 reads CASSEAGGGYNEQFF. The CDR3 bases are TGTGCCAGCAGTGAAGCGGGGGGGGGATACAATGAGCAGTTCTTC.